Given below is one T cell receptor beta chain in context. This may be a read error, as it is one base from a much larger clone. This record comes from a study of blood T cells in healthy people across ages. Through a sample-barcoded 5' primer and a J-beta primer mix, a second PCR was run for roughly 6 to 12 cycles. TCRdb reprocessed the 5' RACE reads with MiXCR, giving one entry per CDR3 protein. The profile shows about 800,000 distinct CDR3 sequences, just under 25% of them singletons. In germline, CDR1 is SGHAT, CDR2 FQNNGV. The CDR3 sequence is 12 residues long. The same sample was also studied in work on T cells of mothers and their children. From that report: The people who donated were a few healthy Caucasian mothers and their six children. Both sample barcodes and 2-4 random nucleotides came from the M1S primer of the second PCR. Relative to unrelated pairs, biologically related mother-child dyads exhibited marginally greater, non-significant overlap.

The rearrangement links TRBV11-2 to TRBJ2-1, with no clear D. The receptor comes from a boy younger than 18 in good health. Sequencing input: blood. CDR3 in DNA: TGTGCCAGCAGCTTACTAGACAATGAGCAGCTCTTC. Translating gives CASSLLDNEQLF.